What follows is one TCR beta chain and its context. Sequenced by immunoSEQ multiplex PCR; TCRdb stores in-frame clones only, minus some. The profile shows approximately 290,000 clones, 75% to 90% of them singletons. From germline, CDR1 is MDHEN and CDR2 SYDVKM. Trimming shortened V by 8 bases and J by 9 bases, and 20 bases separated the two germline ends. The CDR3 contains 15 residues. The data originate from a study of blood T cell repertoires in COVID-19. Study-level background: There were acute and convalescent COVID-19 samples, and they came from the United States, Italy and Spain. T cells, B-cell-depleted T cells, or PBMCs supplied cDNA or gDNA.

This clonotype was obtained from a woman aged 55-75 years with acute or convalescent COVID-19. Sequences were obtained from peripheral blood. The chain combines TRBV28 with TRBJ1-6; D possibly corresponds to TRBD1 (5 bases). The CDR3 nucleotides read TGTGCCAGCCGGGTCGGGACCCTTAGCGGTTCACCCCTCCACTTT. This encodes CASRVGTLSGSPLHF.